The rows below give T cell receptor beta chains drawn from one sample of a study of vaccination effects on CD4 cells after COVID-19. Antigen specificity for these receptors is unknown. TCRdb's table, derived via immunoSEQ multiplex PCR, lists solely in-frame clones and lacks some. Of approximately 29,000 clones listed, just under 75% are singletons. This specimen was CD4+ T cells from PBMCs cultured without peptide, taken after COVID-19 vaccination. These receptors were collected from a human donor who received a COVID-19 vaccine. Each CDR3 is given with its conserved first and last residue. Each record gives: D gene, V gene, J gene, clone size, CDR3 protein, CDR3 DNA. A D gene is named only where the DNA matches it firmly. Not all rows give a size; the values are once, few, many and, for expanded clones, a class.

>.|TRBV3-1/TRBV3-2|TRBJ2-2|.
CASSRGLDTGELFF
TGTGCCAGCAGCCGCGGACTTGACACCGGGGAGCTGTTTTTT
>TRBD2|TRBV5-1|TRBJ2-1|.
CASSPRLAGTFNEQFF
TGCGCCAGCAGCCCTCGACTAGCGGGGACCTTCAATGAGCAGTTCTTC
>TRBD1|TRBV30|TRBJ1-2|.
CAWSDRGRATGYTF
TGTGCCTGGAGTGACAGGGGGCGGGCTACTGGCTACACCTTC
>.|TRBV19|TRBJ1-1|.
CASSEGLNTEAFF
TGTGCCAGTAGTGAGGGCCTGAACACTGAAGCTTTCTTT
>.|TRBV30|TRBJ1-2|.
CAWSVNRNYGYTF
TGTGCCTGGAGTGTGAACAGGAACTATGGCTACACCTTC
>.|TRBV4-2|TRBJ2-6|.
CASSPGGSGANVLTF
TGTGCCAGCAGCCCAGGAGGCTCTGGGGCCAACGTCCTGACTTTC
>.|TRBV30|TRBJ2-7|.
CAWSARRGDEQYF
TGTGCCTGGAGCGCTAGGCGGGGTGACGAGCAGTACTTC
>TRBD1|TRBV7-2|TRBJ1-1|.
CASSLEGARSEAFF
TGTGCCAGCAGCTTAGAGGGGGCGCGATCTGAAGCTTTCTTT
>TRBD1|TRBV27|TRBJ1-6|few
CASRSQGDNSPLHF
TGTGCCAGCAGGTCACAGGGGGATAATTCACCCCTCCACTTT
>.|TRBV7-9|TRBJ2-7|few
CASSQRVGAREQYF
TGTGCCAGCAGCCAAAGAGTGGGAGCGCGGGAGCAGTACTTC
>.|TRBV28|TRBJ1-6|.
CASLRVYNSPLHF
TGTGCCAGCCTTCGGGTTTATAATTCACCCCTCCACTTT
>.|TRBV19|TRBJ2-2|.
CASSISPGSALGTGELFF
TGTGCCAGTAGTATATCCCCGGGGTCCGCCCTGGGAACCGGGGAGCTGTTTTTT
>.|TRBV19|TRBJ1-2|once
CASRDGSGGEYGYTF
TGTGCCAGTAGGGATGGGTCTGGAGGCGAGTATGGCTACACCTTC
>.|TRBV18|TRBJ1-1|few
CASSPLLGRLNTEAFF
TGTGCCAGCTCACCACTCTTAGGGCGGCTGAACACTGAAGCTTTCTTT
>.|TRBV7-6|TRBJ1-6|.
CASSLGSGNRNFSPLHF
TGTGCCAGCAGCTTAGGTTCCGGGAACAGGAACTTTTCACCCCTCCACTTT
>TRBD1|TRBV4-1|TRBJ1-4|.
CASSQPYRGANEKLFF
TGCGCCAGCAGCCAACCCTACAGGGGGGCTAATGAAAAACTGTTTTTT
>.|TRBV6-2/TRBV6-3|TRBJ2-7|.
CASSYSTGPAYEQYF
TGTGCCAGCAGTTACTCCACAGGGCCGGCCTACGAGCAGTACTTC
>.|TRBV6-6|TRBJ2-7|few
CARGLLAPPGKQYF
TGTGCCAGGGGATTACTAGCACCGCCCGGCAAGCAGTACTTC
>.|TRBV9|TRBJ2-7|.
CASSVGGRAPYEQYF
TGTGCCAGCAGCGTAGGAGGCAGGGCCCCCTACGAGCAGTACTTC
>.|TRBV3-1/TRBV3-2|TRBJ2-7|.
CASSPFSGSYEQYF
TGTGCCAGCAGCCCGTTTAGCGGCTCCTACGAGCAGTACTTC
>.|TRBV27|TRBJ2-2|few
CASSPTRKGELFF
TGTGCCAGCAGCCCGACTAGAAAGGGGGAGCTGTTTTTT
>.|TRBV7-9|TRBJ2-7|.
CASSLARETTYEQYF
TGTGCCAGCAGCTTAGCCCGGGAAACCACCTACGAGCAGTACTTC
>.|TRBV3-1/TRBV3-2|TRBJ2-3|.
CASSQVRDTQYF
TGTGCCAGCAGCCAGGTCCGGGATACGCAGTATTTT
>.|TRBV9|TRBJ2-1|.
CASSKRDLYNEQFF
TGTGCCAGCAGCAAACGGGACTTATACAATGAGCAGTTCTTC
>.|TRBV18|TRBJ1-1|.
CASSKDGGNTEAFF
TGTGCCAGCTCCAAGGACGGGGGGAACACTGAAGCTTTCTTT
>.|TRBV27|TRBJ1-5|.
CASSSRGVWGNQPQHF
TGTGCCAGCAGTTCGCGAGGAGTCTGGGGCAATCAGCCCCAGCATTTT
>.|TRBV5-4|TRBJ2-7|few
CASSLRGVYEQYF
TGTGCCAGCAGCTTGAGGGGGGTCTACGAGCAGTACTTC
>.|TRBV3-1/TRBV3-2|TRBJ1-1|.
CASSQATEAFF
TGTGCCAGCAGCCAAGCCACTGAAGCTTTCTTT
>TRBD1|TRBV27|TRBJ1-4|.
CASSGRGTANEKLFF
TGTGCCAGCAGTGGCAGGGGGACAGCTAATGAAAAACTGTTTTTT
>TRBD1|TRBV6-2/TRBV6-3|TRBJ1-2|.
CASSTGGTLEGYTF
TGTGCCAGCAGCACAGGGGGGACGTTGGAGGGCTACACCTTC
>.|TRBV25-1|TRBJ2-2|.
CASSETQVNTGELFF
TGTGCCAGCAGTGAAACACAGGTCAACACCGGGGAGCTGTTTTTT
>.|TRBV14|TRBJ1-5|.
CASSQAGGQPQHF
TGTGCCAGCAGCCAAGCTGGGGGCCAGCCCCAGCATTTT
>.|TRBV4-3|TRBJ1-4|once
CASSQDRHGFREKLFF
TGCGCCAGCAGCCAAGATCGACATGGGTTTCGGGAAAAACTGTTTTTT
>.|TRBV19|TRBJ2-3|.
CASSPSGGGDTQYF
TGTGCCAGTAGCCCCTCAGGAGGAGGAGATACGCAGTATTTT
>.|TRBV6-5|TRBJ1-1|.
CASSRGDTEAFF
TGTGCCAGCTCCAGGGGAGACACTGAAGCTTTCTTT
>TRBD2|TRBV7-8|TRBJ2-3|few
CASSLAGWEIAGGSGDTQYF
TGTGCCAGCAGCTTAGCAGGCTGGGAAATAGCGGGAGGGAGTGGAGATACGCAGTATTTT
>.|TRBV6-1|TRBJ1-3|.
CASSEAVGASGNTIYF
TGTGCCAGCAGTGAAGCGGTCGGGGCCTCTGGAAACACCATATATTTT
>.|TRBV3-1/TRBV3-2|TRBJ2-5|.
CASSRRRGLETQYF
TGTGCCAGCAGCCGCCGGCGGGGGCTTGAGACCCAGTACTTC
>TRBD1|TRBV7-9|TRBJ1-1|.
CASSSQGAGVNTEAFF
TGTGCCAGCAGTTCACAGGGGGCGGGCGTGAACACTGAAGCTTTCTTT
>.|TRBV6-2/TRBV6-3|TRBJ2-5|.
CASSYDLGGSKVTQYF
TGTGCCAGCAGTTACGACCTTGGGGGCAGCAAAGTGACCCAGTACTTC
>.|TRBV7-8|TRBJ1-2|.
CASSLTGVPYGYTF
TGTGCCAGCAGCCTGACAGGAGTACCCTATGGCTACACCTTC
>.|TRBV6-6|TRBJ1-2|.
CASTLPGVNDNYGYTF
TGTGCCAGCACCCTGCCGGGGGTGAACGATAACTATGGCTACACCTTC
>TRBD2|TRBV7-9|TRBJ2-3|.
CASSSLSGRAPDTQYF
TGTGCCAGCAGCTCTCTAAGCGGGAGGGCCCCAGATACGCAGTATTTT
>TRBD1|TRBV7-2|TRBJ2-1|.
CASSSGQGFRYEQFF
TGTGCCAGCAGCTCCGGACAGGGGTTTCGGTATGAGCAGTTCTTC
>.|TRBV12-3/TRBV12-4|TRBJ1-5|few
CASTLPNQPQHF
TGTGCCAGCACCTTACCCAATCAGCCCCAGCATTTT
>.|TRBV15|TRBJ2-5|.
CATSRGPGAQETQYF
TGTGCCACCAGCAGAGGGCCAGGGGCCCAAGAGACCCAGTACTTC
>TRBD1|TRBV13|TRBJ1-2|.
CASSPEAQGNVNYGYTF
TGTGCCAGCAGCCCAGAGGCACAGGGGAATGTTAACTATGGCTACACCTTC
>.|TRBV2|TRBJ1-2|.
CASMKVSDGYTF
TGTGCCAGCATGAAGGTTTCGGATGGCTACACCTTC
>.|TRBV6-5|TRBJ1-1|.
CASTKGVNTEAFF
TGTGCCAGTACCAAGGGGGTGAACACTGAAGCTTTCTTT
>TRBD1|TRBV6-6|TRBJ2-7|few
CASSYAGTGVEQYF
TGTGCCAGCAGTTACGCCGGGACAGGGGTCGAGCAGTACTTC
>.|TRBV27|TRBJ2-1|.
CASSLQVSYNEQFF
TGTGCCAGCAGCTTACAGGTTTCCTACAATGAGCAGTTCTTC
>.|TRBV6-2/TRBV6-3|TRBJ1-1|.
CASSYGIMNTEAFF
TGTGCCAGCAGTTACGGGATCATGAACACTGAAGCTTTCTTT
>.|TRBV7-8|TRBJ2-7|.
CASSSAVAEQYF
TGTGCCAGCAGCTCCGCGGTTGCCGAGCAGTACTTC
>.|TRBV5-1|TRBJ1-6|.
CASSSQGIGSPLHF
TGCGCCAGCAGCTCCCAGGGCATTGGTTCACCCCTCCACTTT
>.|TRBV4-1|TRBJ1-2|.
CASSQDFRYYGYTF
TGCGCCAGCAGCCAAGACTTCAGGTACTATGGCTACACCTTC
>.|TRBV5-6|TRBJ1-1|.
CASSRFQNTEAFF
TGTGCCAGCAGCCGGTTCCAGAACACTGAAGCTTTCTTT
>.|TRBV6-6|TRBJ2-1|.
CASRPGVRGNEQFF
TGTGCCAGCAGGCCGGGGGTACGTGGTAATGAGCAGTTCTTC